The T cell receptor (beta chain) under discussion was sequenced for a study of shared clonotypes between healthy human individuals. Some clones are missing from TCRdb's copy, which holds only in-frame ones; the method was immunoSEQ multiplex PCR. The table lists under 550,000 clones, less than 96% of them singletons. V was clipped by 1 base and J by 5 bases, with 15 bases between them. Germline V gives CDR1 LNHNV, CDR2 YYDKDF (reference sequence). CDR3 size: 16 residues. V gene TRBV15 combines with J gene TRBJ1-5; the D gene is possibly TRBD1 (5 bases). Specimen: naive CD4+ T cells sorted from blood. Described subset: CD45RA+ positively selected. The receptor was isolated from a woman between 25 and 40 years old in good health. Here the CDR3 reads CATSRAHAGQDQPQHF. Here the CDR3 DNA reads TGTGCCACCAGCAGAGCTCACGCGGGGCAGGATCAGCCCCAGCATTTT.